These 21 T cell receptor beta chains were sequenced from one sample in a study of T-cell reconstitution after alpha-beta-depleted transplantation in children. Unique molecular identifiers were used in preparing the TCRbeta library. TCRdb called the PCR reads again in MiXCR, with one record for every CDR3 protein. The table has around 440,000 distinct CDR3 sequences, about 16% seen once; the top ten hold around 30%. The specimen was PBMCs, mostly from graft donor cells, collected 360 days after TCRalphabeta/CD19-depleted stem cell transplant. The receptors here all came from a boy younger than two who had a stem cell transplant for Wiskott-Aldrich syndrome, so the T cells may come from the graft donor.

This chain links TRBV18 with TRBJ2-5; TRBD1 is a possible D gene (5 bases). The CDR3 length is 14 residues. Germline CDR1 reads KGHSH; CDR2 reads LQKENI. The V and J ends lost 3 bases and 7 bases respectively, with 15 bases between them. The CDR3 loop reads CASSPGLYRRTQYF. In DNA form, the CDR3 reads TGTGCCAGCTCACCGGGGCTCTATCGGAGGACCCAGTACTTC.

The V gene is TRBV9, the J gene TRBJ2-3; 13 bases map to TRBD2. The trim removed 4 bases at V and 4 bases at J, leaving 3 bases unmatched. Germline V gene sequence: CDR1 SGDLS, CDR2 YYNGEE. This CDR3 has 15 amino acids. The CDR3 sequence is CASSTSGRAADTQYF. The CDR3 bases are TGTGCCAGCAGCACTAGCGGGAGGGCGGCAGATACGCAGTATTTT. The full variable domain, completed using reference TRBV9 and TRBJ2-3, is DSGVTQTPKHLITATGQRVTLRCSPRSGDLSVYWYQQSLDQGLQFLIQYYNGEERAKGNILERFSAQQFPDLHSELNLSSLELGDSALYFCASSTSGRAADTQYFGPGTRLTVL.

This clonotype was picked up a small number of times. This chain uses TRBV2 with TRBJ2-5, with D maybe TRBD2 (5 bases). From germline, CDR1 is SNHLY and CDR2 FYNNEI. The V end was cut by 3 bases, the J end by 1 base, with 9 bases between. The CDR3 covers 14 residues. The CDR3 nucleotides are TGTGCCAGCAGTGAGCGGGTCATCCAAGAGACCCAGTACTTC. It yields the protein CASSERVIQETQYF.

A few counts support this clonotype. The V and J genes are TRBV29-1 and TRBJ2-5; the D is unclear. Looked up from germline, CDR1 is SQVTM and CDR2 is ANQGSEA. Between the trimmed V and J ends, which lost 4 bases and 2 bases, there was a span of 8 bases. The CDR3 is made up of 12 amino acids. The DNA of the CDR3 is TGCAGCGTTGGTCGATTTCAAGAGACCCAGTACTTC. It translates to CSVGRFQETQYF.

J is TRBJ2-5 and V is TRBV18; D is unresolved. This CDR3 is 14 amino acids long. Deletions cut 0 bases from V and 2 bases from J, with 7 bases between. Germline V gene data show CDR1 as KGHSH and CDR2 as LQKENI. CDR3 DNA sequence: TGTGCCAGCTCACCACCGTCGAAACAAGAGACCCAGTACTTC. Its translation: CASSPPSKQETQYF.

A few counts support this clonotype. The CDR3 bases are TGTGCCAGCAGTGAAGGGGACTGGCTTTATAATGAGCAGTTCTTC. This gives the protein CASSEGDWLYNEQFF. J is TRBJ2-1 and V is TRBV2, with TRBD2 as a possible D gene (6 bases). This CDR3 has 15 residues. Trimming took 1 base from V and 7 from J, leaving 14 bases between them. CDR1 and CDR2 (germline): SNHLY, FYNNEI.

This chain's CDR3 is CASSFSGAGGVKETQYF. The CDR3 nucleotides read TGTGCCAGCAGCTTTTCTGGGGCAGGGGGCGTGAAGGAGACCCAGTACTTC. This rearrangement joins TRBV11-2 to TRBJ2-5, with 8 bases lining up with TRBD1. V dropped 3 bases and J dropped 5; count of bases not matched to a gene: 14. Germline CDR1 and CDR2: SGHAT and FQNNGV. The CDR3 contains 17 residues. Variable domain in full (rest from reference TRBV11-2 and TRBJ2-5): EAGVAQSPRYKIIEKRQSVAFWCNPISGHATLYWYQQILGQGPKLLIQFQNNGVVDDSQLPKDRFSAERLKGVDSTLKIQPAKLEDSAVYLCASSFSGAGGVKETQYFGPGTRLLVL.

This clonotype turned up a few times. The J gene is TRBJ2-5, the V gene TRBV10-3, with D unclear. V was shortened by 2 bases and J by 3 bases, with 7 bases between the two germline ends. Per germline, CDR1 ENHRY and CDR2 SYGVKD. The CDR3 covers 13 residues. The CDR3 here is CAISENFEETQYF. CDR3 DNA: TGTGCCATCAGTGAGAACTTTGAAGAGACCCAGTACTTC.

This clonotype has more than one count but fewer than ten. The gene calls are TRBV12-3 or TRBV12-4 and TRBJ2-7; 10 nucleotides agree with TRBD1. J was trimmed by 7 bases and V by 5 bases; bases with no gene match: 8. This CDR3 is 14 amino acids long. CDR3 protein: CASSLRQGAREQYF. The CDR3 bases are TGTGCCAGCAGTCTGCGACAGGGGGCGCGGGAGCAGTACTTC.

This clonotype was seen only a few times. The V and J genes are TRBV6-1 and TRBJ2-7; possible D gene TRBD1, 6 bases. Deletions cut 5 bases from V and 5 bases from J, with 16 bases between. CDR1 and CDR2 (germline): MNHNS, SASEGT. This CDR3 region has 14 residues. DNA for the CDR3: TGTGCCAGCAGTCAACTCCCTCCAGGGGACGAGCAGTACTTC. Residues: CASSQLPPGDEQYF.

This clonotype occurred a few times. This CDR3 is CATSDFRTGTSDEQFF. CDR3 sequence (DNA): TGTGCCACCAGTGATTTCAGGACCGGGACTAGCGATGAGCAGTTCTTC. The rearrangement links TRBV24-1 to TRBJ2-1; TRBD2 agrees at 10 bases. The CDR3 covers 16 residues. CDR1 is KGHDR, CDR2 SFDVKD, per germline. The J segment lost 8 bases and the V segment lost 1 base, leaving 7 bases of the junction unmatched.

This clonotype was seen a handful of times. The rearrangement uses TRBV5-1 and TRBJ2-3; D call uncertain. Germline CDR1 is SGHRS and CDR2 is YFSETQ. The CDR3 is 14 residues long. V gave up 2 bases and J gave up 6 bases, with 13 bases separating them. The CDR3 here is CASSLLHDADTQYF. The CDR3 coding sequence is TGCGCCAGCAGCTTACTACATGATGCGGATACGCAGTATTTT.

A few counts support this clonotype. V is TRBV29-1 and J is TRBJ2-3, with 11 positions matching TRBD2. Per the germline V gene, CDR1 is SQVTM and CDR2 is ANQGSEA. V lost 5 bases to trimming and J lost 4 bases; unmatched junction nucleotides: 2. The CDR3 sequence is 13 residues long. CDR3 bases: TGCAGCGTTCTACTAGCGGGAGCAGATACGCAGTATTTT. Protein sequence: CSVLLAGADTQYF.

This clonotype was observed once. V and J are TRBV6-1 and TRBJ2-7; D perhaps matches TRBD1 (6 bases). The CDR3 runs to 16 residues. The V end was cut by 5 bases, the J end by 3 bases, with 20 bases between. In germline, CDR1 is MNHNS, CDR2 SASEGT. In nucleotides, the CDR3 is TGTGCCAGCAGTAGATACAGGGTAAAAAGGGACTACGAGCAGTACTTC. Translating it yields CASSRYRVKRDYEQYF.

This chain joins TRBV7-2 and TRBJ1-2, with D possibly matching TRBD1 (6 bases). CDR1 is SGHTA, CDR2 FQGNSA, per germline. Trimming took 2 bases from V and 0 from J, leaving 19 bases between them. This CDR3 spans 18 amino acids. The CDR3 here is CASSLRNQQGRANYGYTF. Written as DNA, the CDR3 is TGTGCCAGCAGCTTACGCAACCAGCAGGGGCGAGCTAACTATGGCTACACCTTC.

The genes are TRBV24-1 and TRBJ2-1, with TRBD2 matching over 8 bases. V gave up 5 bases and J gave up 2 bases; unmatched junction bases: 1. The CDR3 consists of 14 residues. Germline CDR1 is KGHDR and CDR2 is SFDVKD. The CDR3 spells CATSGSGAYNEQFF. Written as DNA, the CDR3 is TGTGCCACCAGTGGTAGCGGGGCCTACAATGAGCAGTTCTTC.

This clonotype was seen a few times. This rearrangement joins TRBV6-5 to TRBJ2-7; TRBD2 might be the D (5 bases). V was trimmed by 0 bases and J by 0 bases, leaving 9 bases between them. The CDR3 contains 15 residues. The V gene's germline CDR1 is MNHEY and CDR2 SVGAGI. The CDR3 bases are TGTGCCAGCAGTTACTCGACTGGGAGCTCCTACGAGCAGTACTTC. Its protein product is CASSYSTGSSYEQYF.

This chain links TRBV5-1 with TRBJ2-2, with 11 nucleotides matching TRBD1. The CDR3 consists of 16 residues. Germline V gene lookup returns CDR1 SGHRS and CDR2 YFSETQ. J lost 2 bases, V lost 3 bases, and 3 bases had no gene match. The CDR3 loop reads CASSSGQGANTGELFF. CDR3 sequence (DNA): TGCGCCAGCAGCTCTGGACAGGGGGCCAACACCGGGGAGCTGTTTTTT. The full variable domain, with the rest looked up from reference TRBV5-1 and TRBJ2-2, is KAGVTQTPRYLIKTRGQQVTLSCSPISGHRSVSWYQQTPGQGLQFLFEYFSETQRNKGNFPGRFSGRQFSNSRSEMNVSTLELGDSALYLCASSSGQGANTGELFFGEGSRLTVL.

This clonotype has more than one count but fewer than ten. This chain uses TRBV5-1 with TRBJ2-5; weak D call: TRBD1 (6 bases). This CDR3 is 13 amino acids long. The germline gives CDR1 SGHRS, CDR2 YFSETQ. The V end was cut by 8 bases, the J end by 4 bases, with 15 bases between. CDR3 residues: CASASGHLETQYF. CDR3 nucleotides: TGCGCCAGTGCGTCGGGACACTTAGAGACCCAGTACTTC.

The chain uses TRBV5-1 and TRBJ2-7, with a weak D call TRBD2 (5 bases). This CDR3 has 17 amino acids. From germline, CDR1 is SGHRS and CDR2 YFSETQ. Trimming left V 4 bases short and J 3 bases short, with 23 bases between. The CDR3 spells CASSRGLAPHPLYEQYF. In DNA form, the CDR3 reads TGCGCCAGCAGCCGAGGACTGGCCCCTCACCCCCTCTACGAGCAGTACTTC.

The chain couples TRBV15 to TRBJ2-1; 7 nucleotides match TRBD2. Germline values: CDR1 LNHNV, CDR2 YYDKDF (reference sequence). Trimming cost V 0 bases and J 8 bases; bases outside gene matches: 13. The CDR3 contains 17 residues. The CDR3 coding sequence is TGTGCCACCAGCAGAGATCTAGGCGGGAGAGGGGACGATGAGCAGTTCTTC. Protein: CATSRDLGGRGDDEQFF.